A single sample gave rise to the 29 T cell receptor beta chains below, sequenced in a study of OX40 agonist ivuxolimab in advanced cancers. Only in-frame clones appear in the TCRdb table, and some are missing; sequencing was by immunoSEQ multiplex PCR. The sample includes around 25,000 clones, more than 75% seen only once; the top ten take more than 1.2%. This material consisted of CD4+ or CD8+ T cells sorted from blood, taken in a trial of the OX40 agonist ivuxolimab. Receptors originate from an adult with an advanced solid tumor such as melanoma, head and neck, liver or kidney cancer.

V and J are TRBV7-9 and TRBJ2-5; D uncertain. Per the germline V gene, CDR1 is SEHNR and CDR2 is FQNEAQ (reference sequence). This CDR3 comprises 11 residues. V was clipped by 3 bases and J by 1 base, with 0 bases between them. This CDR3 reads CASSFQETQYF. CDR3 sequence (DNA): TGTGCCAGCAGCTTCCAAGAGACCCAGTACTTC.

The chain employs TRBV9 and TRBJ2-1; D assignment may be TRBD1 or TRBD2 (5 bases each). Germline V CDR1 and CDR2: SGDLS, YYNGEE. Trimming stripped 0 bases from V and 2 bases from J, with 6 bases between. This CDR3 is 14 amino acids long. This chain's CDR3 is CASSVAGPYNEQFF. The CDR3 coding sequence is TGTGCCAGCAGCGTAGCGGGGCCCTACAATGAGCAGTTCTTC.

This sequence joins TRBV7-2 and TRBJ1-5; 8 bases map to TRBD1. In germline, CDR1 is SGHTA, CDR2 FQGNSA. After removal of 5 bases from V and 7 bases from J, the junction contained 10 bases not matched to a gene. CDR3 length: 15 residues. As DNA, the CDR3 is TGTGCCAGCAGCCCCGGACAGGGAGGTACCCAGCCCCAGCATTTT. Protein product: CASSPGQGGTQPQHF.

J is TRBJ2-3 and V is TRBV7-2; D unresolved. This CDR3 has 14 amino acids. Trimming left V 2 bases short and J 5 bases short, with 11 bases between. Per the germline V gene, CDR1 is SGHTA and CDR2 is FQGNSA. The CDR3 DNA follows: TGTGCCAGCAGCTTAAGGGCCCGTGGAGATACGCAGTATTTT. It yields the protein CASSLRARGDTQYF. Complete variable domain (other parts from reference TRBV7-2 and TRBJ2-3): GAGVSQSPSNKVTEKGKDVELRCDPISGHTALYWYRQSLGQGLEFLIYFQGNSAPDKSGLPSDRFSAERTGGSVSTLTIQRTQQEDSAVYLCASSLRARGDTQYFGPGTRLTVL.

The chain has TRBV7-3 and TRBJ2-1; 8 bases line up with TRBD2. In germline, CDR1 is SGHTA, CDR2 FQGTGA. CDR3 length: 15 amino acids. Losses at the gene ends were 0 bases for V and 6 bases for J; bases not matched to a gene: 4. The CDR3 coding sequence is TGTGCCAGCAGCTTAACGTGGACTAGCATCAATGAGCAGTTCTTC. Translating it yields CASSLTWTSINEQFF.

The chain joins TRBV28 to TRBJ2-7; maybe TRBD1 (6 bases). The CDR3 is 15 residues long. The V end lost 5 bases, the J end lost 9 bases, and 23 bases lay between the germline ends. Germline CDR1 MDHEN, CDR2 SYDVKM. The CDR3 DNA is TGTGCCAGCAGTACCTACCAAAACAGGGATGGGGGGCAGTACTTC. Protein sequence: CASSTYQNRDGGQYF.

The chain employs TRBV5-1 and TRBJ2-1; 13 bases match TRBD2. Losses at the gene ends were 8 bases for V and 0 bases for J; bases not matched to a gene: 5. The CDR3 totals 16 residues. Germline V gene data show CDR1 as SGHRS and CDR2 as YFSETQ. The CDR3 DNA sequence: TGCGCCAGTGGACTAGCGGGGGCTAGCTCCTACAATGAGCAGTTCTTC. Translated, it gives CASGLAGASSYNEQFF.

The genes are TRBV7-2 and TRBJ2-3; 11 bases are a match to TRBD2. The CDR3 length is 15 residues. V lost 5 bases to trimming and J lost 6 bases; unmatched junction nucleotides: 7. Germline V CDR1 and CDR2: SGHTA, FQGNSA. The CDR3 nucleotides are TGTGCCAGCAGCCGGACTAGCGGGTATGCTGATACGCAGTATTTT. Encoded protein: CASSRTSGYADTQYF.

V is TRBV29-1 and J is TRBJ2-7, with 7 bases fitting TRBD1. Germline values: CDR1 SQVTM, CDR2 ANQGSEA. The CDR3 extends over 19 amino acids. The junction had 23 bases not matched to a gene; V was cut back by 4 bases and J by 2 bases. The CDR3 DNA sequence: TGCAGCGTTGTTGACCACCGAGGGGGCCCATTTAAGGGCGCCTACGAGCAGTACTTC. This encodes CSVVDHRGGPFKGAYEQYF.

A few counts support this clone. The V call is TRBV5-4, the J call TRBJ1-2; D is unresolved. Deletions cut 4 bases from V and 3 bases from J, with 7 bases between. The CDR3 extends over 12 amino acids. Looked up from germline, CDR1 is SGHNT and CDR2 is YYREEE (reference sequence). CDR3 nucleotides: TGTGCCAGCAGCCAAAACCACTATGGCTACACCTTC. Its protein product is CASSQNHYGYTF.

V is TRBV19 and J is TRBJ1-5; D possibly corresponds to TRBD1 (5 bases). The germline V gene encodes CDR1 LNHDA and CDR2 SQIVND (reference sequence). The CDR3 has 13 amino acids. The ends were cut back, 5 bases at V and 9 bases at J, with 14 bases in the middle. In DNA, the CDR3 is TGTGCCAGTAGTGAATCCAGGGTCCGGCCCCAGCATTTT. Translated, it gives CASSESRVRPQHF.

This clone was counted between two and nine times. The chain links TRBV2 to TRBJ1-6; unclear D gene. The CDR3 runs 15 residues. V lost 6 bases, J lost 0 bases, and 9 bases lay in between. Looked up from germline, CDR1 is SNHLY and CDR2 is FYNNEI. In nucleotides, the CDR3 is TGTGCCAGCAGAGAACAGAGCTCCTATAATTCACCCCTCCACTTT. Translation: CASREQSSYNSPLHF.

This rearrangement joins TRBV4-3 to TRBJ1-6; D unclear. V was trimmed by 0 bases and J by 0 bases, leaving 12 bases between them. Germline V gene data show CDR1 as LGHNA and CDR2 as YSLEER. The CDR3 totals 18 residues. The CDR3: CASSQEVYRSSYNSPLHF. The CDR3 DNA reads as TGCGCCAGCAGCCAAGAGGTGTATCGGAGCTCCTATAATTCACCCCTCCACTTT.

This rearrangement joins TRBV27 to TRBJ1-5; no definite D call. Germline V lookup: CDR1 MNHEY, CDR2 SMNVEV (reference sequence). V shed 8 bases and J shed 1 base, with 12 bases lying between them. The CDR3 spans 14 residues. The CDR3 reads CASSPRFSNQPQHF. DNA of the CDR3: TGTGCCAGCTCGCCGCGTTTCAGCAATCAGCCCCAGCATTTT.

This chain connects TRBV30 to TRBJ1-5; 7 bases fit TRBD1. Trimming cost V 0 bases and J 2 bases; bases outside gene matches: 4. CDR1 is GTSNPN and CDR2 is SVGIG in the germline V gene (reference sequence). The CDR3 is made up of 15 amino acids. CDR3 nucleotide sequence: TGTGCCTGGAGTGTTTCCGGGACAGGCAATCAGCCCCAGCATTTT. Translation gives CAWSVSGTGNQPQHF. The full variable domain, completed using reference TRBV30 and TRBJ1-5, is SQTIHQWPATLVQPVGSPLSLECTVEGTSNPNLYWYRQAAGRGLQLLFYSVGIGQISSEVPQNLSASRPQDRQFILSSKKLLLSDSGFYLCAWSVSGTGNQPQHFGDGTRLSIL.

This clone was detected only once. The rearrangement uses TRBV19 and TRBJ1-1; tentative D call: TRBD1 (6 bases). With 8 bases removed from V and 1 base from J, the gap between germline ends came to 14 bases. In germline, CDR1 is LNHDA, CDR2 SQIVND (reference sequence). The CDR3 is 14 residues long. CDR3 loop: CASVSRGGNTEAFF. The CDR3 bases are TGTGCCAGTGTATCCAGGGGCGGGAACACTGAAGCTTTCTTT.

This clone showed up just once. This chain joins TRBV19 and TRBJ2-3; D possibly corresponds to TRBD2 (6 bases). CDR3 length equals 15 residues. Germline CDR1 and CDR2: LNHDA and SQIVND (reference sequence). Trimming stripped 4 bases from V and 0 bases from J, with 11 bases between. As DNA, the CDR3 is TGTGCCAGTAGTAACTTCGGGGGTAGCACAGATACGCAGTATTTT. Residues: CASSNFGGSTDTQYF.

The chain has TRBV5-6 and TRBJ1-1, with TRBD1 as a possible D gene (5 bases). The CDR3 consists of 16 residues. Germline V gives CDR1 SGHDT, CDR2 YYEEEE. The V end was cut by 0 bases, the J end by 6 bases, with 18 bases between. Here the CDR3 DNA reads TGTGCCAGCAGCTTGGAATCTGTGGGGGGGAGCGCTGAAGCTTTCTTT. It is translated as CASSLESVGGSAEAFF.

The V call is TRBV5-1, the J call TRBJ2-4; 9 positions agree with TRBD1. CDR3 length equals 15 residues. Germline V CDR1 and CDR2: SGHRS, YFSETQ. J lost 8 bases, V lost 4 bases, and 10 bases had no gene match. This CDR3 reads CASSPPRTGEDIQYF. The CDR3 bases are TGCGCCAGCAGCCCACCAAGGACAGGGGAAGACATTCAGTACTTC. Variable domain in full (rest from reference TRBV5-1 and TRBJ2-4): KAGVTQTPRYLIKTRGQQVTLSCSPISGHRSVSWYQQTPGQGLQFLFEYFSETQRNKGNFPGRFSGRQFSNSRSEMNVSTLELGDSALYLCASSPPRTGEDIQYFGAGTRLSVL.

This clone was recorded only once. The genes are TRBV7-2 and TRBJ2-1; 10 nucleotides align to TRBD2. J gave up 5 bases and V 2 bases, and 3 bases lay outside the gene matches. Germline CDR1 SGHTA, CDR2 FQGNSA. This CDR3 spans 15 amino acids. The CDR3 sequence: CASSLTSGANNEQFF. DNA of the CDR3: TGTGCCAGCAGCTTAACTAGCGGGGCTAACAATGAGCAGTTCTTC.

The rearrangement joins TRBV4-2 to TRBJ2-2; D is possibly TRBD2 (6 bases). This CDR3 has 17 residues. V lost 0 bases to trimming and J lost 0 bases, with 11 bases between them. The germline CDR1 and CDR2 sequences are LGHNA and YNFKEQ. The CDR3 region is CASSQEASATNTGELFF. The CDR3 DNA sequence: TGTGCCAGCAGCCAAGAGGCTAGCGCAACGAACACCGGGGAGCTGTTTTTT.

This chain links TRBV11-2 with TRBJ1-1; D unresolved. The CDR3 is 14 residues long. Trimming pared 3 bases from V and 1 base from J, leaving 9 bases between. CDR1 and CDR2 from the germline V gene are SGHAT and FQNNGV. CDR3 DNA sequence: TGTGCCAGCAGCTTTCCCAGACAGAACACTGAAGCTTTCTTT. Its protein is CASSFPRQNTEAFF.

This chain joins TRBV2 and TRBJ2-7; 7 nucleotides line up with TRBD1. The CDR3 spans 14 residues. Germline V gives CDR1 SNHLY, CDR2 FYNNEI. The J segment lost 7 bases and the V segment lost 3 bases, leaving 9 bases of the junction unmatched. The CDR3 bases are TGTGCCAGCAGTGAGGGAGACAGGGCGTTTGAGCAGTACTTC. This codes for CASSEGDRAFEQYF.

The chain employs TRBV5-6 and TRBJ1-2, with TRBD1 identical over 7 bases. The V and J ends lost 5 bases and 2 bases, in that order; junction bases with no gene match: 6. CDR3 length equals 14 residues. The germline CDR1 and CDR2 sequences are SGHDT and YYEEEE. The chain's CDR3 is CASRRQGANYGYTF. The CDR3 region has the DNA TGTGCCAGCAGGCGACAGGGTGCGAACTATGGCTACACCTTC.

The CDR3 protein is CASSVTVQRGDPSTDTQYF. The CDR3 bases are TGTGCCAGCAGCGTAACGGTACAGCGGGGGGACCCTAGCACAGATACGCAGTATTTT. V is TRBV9 and J is TRBJ2-3; 9 bases map to TRBD2. The CDR3 covers 19 residues. The germline gives CDR1 SGDLS, CDR2 YYNGEE. V lost 1 base, J lost 0 bases, and 12 bases stayed unmatched. The complete variable domain, with remaining parts taken from reference TRBV9 and TRBJ2-3, reads DSGVTQTPKHLITATGQRVTLRCSPRSGDLSVYWYQQSLDQGLQFLIQYYNGEERAKGNILERFSAQQFPDLHSELNLSSLELGDSALYFCASSVTVQRGDPSTDTQYFGPGTRLTVL.

The J gene is TRBJ1-1, the V gene TRBV28; D gene uncertain. V was trimmed by 11 bases and J by 5 bases, leaving 15 bases between them. The CDR3 spans 12 residues. CDR1 is MDHEN and CDR2 is SYDVKM in the germline V gene. CDR3 amino acids: CAGNRAATEAFF. CDR3 sequence (DNA): TGTGCCGGTAATCGTGCGGCAACTGAAGCTTTCTTT.

The chain recombines TRBV9 with TRBJ1-3; D is undetermined. Trimming removed 3 bases at V and 0 bases at J, with 4 bases between. The length of the CDR3 is 13 residues. Per the germline V gene, CDR1 is SGDLS and CDR2 is YYNGEE. The CDR3 nucleotides are TGTGCCAGCAGCGCAACCTCTGGAAACACCATATATTTT. Protein sequence: CASSATSGNTIYF.

The chain links TRBV5-1 to TRBJ1-6; D gene ambiguous. The CDR3 is 16 residues long. The V and J ends lost 1 base and 2 bases respectively, with 10 bases between them. CDR1 is SGHRS and CDR2 is YFSETQ in the germline V gene. The CDR3 sequence is CASSLRLGTYNSPLHF. Written as DNA, the CDR3 is TGCGCCAGCAGCTTGCGATTGGGGACCTATAATTCACCCCTCCACTTT.

V gene TRBV6-5 combines with J gene TRBJ1-5; no firm D call. CDR3 size: 13 residues. V was trimmed by 2 bases and J by 4 bases, leaving 6 bases between them. CDR1 is MNHEY and CDR2 is SVGAGI in the germline V gene. The CDR3 coding sequence is TGTGCCAGCAGTTACGACAAAAATCAGCCCCAGCATTTT. Residues: CASSYDKNQPQHF.